This T cell receptor (beta chain) was documented in a study of T cell responses to AZD1222 COVID-19 vaccine (dated by TCRdb to the early 2020s). In terms of the full investigation: TCR sequencing was performed for 230 to 250 trial participants, of whom about 200 were given two doses of AZD1222 and 26 were given two doses of MenACWY control vaccine. Trial participants were enrolled by age into subgroups of 18-55, 56-69 and 70-plus years, and around 150, 28 and 57 TCR-sequenced participants, respectively, were included in these subgroups. What the work shows at the level of the full study, not this receptor alone: Conclusions about previously exposed vaccinees were limited because only six or seven AZD1222 recipients were SARS-CoV-2 seropositive at baseline. Because no day 14 peak-response samples were available, repertoires were characterized only after the peak T cell response. Spike-specific TCR breadth and depth rose significantly after two AZD1222 doses compared with day 0 and with MenACWY recipients. The vaccine-associated CD4 TCRs covered the entire spike protein, and the dominant responses fell in regions 160-218 and 743-854. The 56-69-year group was small, and its depth increase did not reach significance, likely because of low power. Most participants were white British and females outnumbered males, and the authors suggested that clonal diversity may have been underestimated. Nearly half of unique spike-specific TCRs reportedly recognized epitopes outside regions mutated in the B.1.351 and B.1.1.7 variants.

As for this clone: No antigen is known for it. Per-base quality was not reported, and no clone a single base away is much larger than it.

The time point tag for this specimen amounts to: about 28 days (+/-7) after the second vaccine dose. AZD1222 recipients whose second dose came at about 4 weeks and those whose second dose came at about 12 weeks were combined into one group, since spike-specific TCR depth and breadth did not differ between the two schedules. Samples from vaccinated people were obtained from the UK trials COV001 and COV002, which included a single-blind randomized controlled phase 2/3 trial of AZD1222 (ChAdOx1 nCoV-19) in healthy adults. For TCRbeta chain sequencing, PBMC samples from trial participants were taken at day 0 and at day 28 after the second dose. The CDR3 regions of human TCRbeta chains were analyzed by immunosequencing. On the study's bioinformatics: TCRs in the repertoires were matched against a reference library of SARS-CoV-2-specific TCRs that had been generated with the MIRA antigen-specificity platform. Breadth meant the fraction of unique TCRs that were SARS-CoV-2-associated, whereas depth meant the fraction of total T cells that were SARS-CoV-2-associated. Using the MIRA data, each spike-specific TCR was mapped to the spike region that the TCR reacts to and placed in a CD4 or CD8 class. Log10-transformed breadth and depth values were compared by one-way ANOVA with Sidak's multiple comparisons tests. TCRdb took this table from immuneACCESS and kept in-frame rearrangements with V and J called. Such tables lack part of the clones; where checked against another copy, unresolved V genes explain under half of the gap, and the rest is unexplained. D and trimming come from the DNA, and the V and J calls and clone size come from that table. Here the sample has fewer than 200,000 clones; 85% to 90% occur a single time. Around a tenth of the sample rests with the top ten.

The germline V gene (reference sequence) gives CDR1 as SGHNT and CDR2 as YYREEE. The cysteine opens and the phenylalanine closes a CDR3 of 15 amino acids. CDR3 DNA is the only sequence kept; it has 45 bases, read in frame from the first base. Unmatched junction bases come to 4, with V trimmed by 2 bases and J by 2 bases. Sequenced here: peripheral blood, sampled 28 days after the second AZD1222 dose. The sequence links TRBV5-4 to TRBJ2-3, with TRBD2 identical over 8 junction bases. This TCR was sampled from an adult who received the AZD1222 COVID-19 vaccine. At the DNA level, the sequence is TGTGCCAGCAGCTTACGGCGGGGGGACACAGATACGCAGTATTTT. It is translated as CASSLRRGDTDTQYF.